This TCR beta chain was sequenced during a study of shared clonotypes between healthy human individuals. Generated by immunoSEQ multiplex PCR, the TCRdb table keeps only in-frame clones and is missing some. The table lists fewer than 200,000 clones, about 93% of them singletons, with about 0.07% in the top ten. The CDR3 runs 14 residues. Germline assignment: CDR1 MDHEN and CDR2 SYDVKM. V gave up 4 bases and J gave up 5 bases; unmatched junction bases: 6. Regarding this clone: At the DNA level, this CDR3 is encoded by other sequences in the same sample as well.

This chain uses TRBV28 with TRBJ1-1; TRBD1 aligns across 8 bases. The specimen sequenced was naive CD4+ T cells sorted from blood. Subset noted: CD45RA+ positively selected. The receptor comes from a woman younger than 45 in good health. This CDR3 reads CASSSGQGRTEAFF. The CDR3 nucleotides are TGTGCCAGCAGTTCCGGACAGGGACGGACTGAAGCTTTCTTT.